Following are 5 T cell receptor beta chains from one sample sequenced in a study of cytomegalovirus exposure and HLA in healthy donors. The PCR made use of 60 Vbeta and 13 Jbeta primers. Assay used: immunoSEQ multiplex PCR; TCRdb lists only in-frame clones, some missing. Of about 82,000 clones listed, approximately 90% are singletons. Input material: PBMCs. The receptor set was obtained from a young man in good health and CMV-seronegative.

V gene TRBV6-1 combines with J gene TRBJ2-7; 10 nucleotides agree with TRBD1. With 4 bases clipped from V and 6 bases from J, the junction kept 18 bases outside the gene matches. Germline-derived CDR1 and CDR2 are MNHNS and SASEGT. The CDR3 is 18 amino acids. CDR3 sequence: CASSAGTGATLTPSEQYF. The CDR3 DNA sequence: TGTGCCAGCAGTGCCGGGACAGGGGCAACATTGACACCTTCCGAGCAGTACTTC.

The genes are TRBV6-4 and TRBJ2-3, with D perhaps TRBD2 (6 bases). Germline values: CDR1 MRHNA, CDR2 SNTAGT. V was pared by 6 bases and J by 3 bases, with 10 bases between. This CDR3 contains 13 residues. This CDR3 reads CASSPGLTDTQYF. The CDR3 nucleotides read TGTGCCAGCAGCCCCGGACTAACAGATACGCAGTATTTT.

The V call is TRBV19, the J call TRBJ2-6; D is perhaps TRBD2 (6 bases). The CDR3 totals 15 residues. From germline, CDR1 is LNHDA and CDR2 SQIVND (reference sequence). V was cut by 6 bases and J by 8 bases, with 17 bases left in between. CDR3: CASRVGTERTNVLTF. In DNA, the CDR3 is TGTGCCAGTAGGGTGGGGACTGAGAGGACCAACGTCCTGACTTTC.

The CDR3 bases are TGTGCCAGCAGTAAACTAGCGGGAGCTTACAATGAGCAGTTCTTC. The encoded protein is CASSKLAGAYNEQFF. This chain joins TRBV2 and TRBJ2-1; 11 nucleotides match TRBD2. The CDR3 contains 15 residues. The germline V gene has CDR1 SNHLY and CDR2 FYNNEI. V lost 5 bases to trimming and J lost 4 bases; unmatched junction nucleotides: 4.

The chain combines TRBV27 with TRBJ2-5; maybe TRBD1 (5 bases). Looked up from germline, CDR1 is MNHEY and CDR2 is SMNVEV (reference sequence). Trimming stripped 0 bases from V and 4 bases from J, with 12 bases between. CDR3 length: 15 amino acids. Here the CDR3 reads CASSLSAVGAETQYF. In DNA form, the CDR3 reads TGTGCCAGCAGTTTATCGGCGGTTGGGGCAGAGACCCAGTACTTC.